The source of this TCR beta chain is a study of T cells in Graves' hyperthyroidism and ophthalmopathy. Using RNA transcripts as the source, TCR beta CDR3 regions were amplified. When the TCR CDR3 underwent first-round RT-PCR, the HTBI primer set was used. TCRdb re-called the multiplex PCR reads through MiXCR, storing one row per CDR3 protein. Here the sample spans roughly 700,000 distinct CDR3 sequences, 14% being singletons. Many counts were recorded for this clonotype. The length of the CDR3 is 15 residues. Between the trimmed V and J ends, which lost 6 bases and 5 bases, there was a span of 23 bases. From germline, CDR1 is DFQATT and CDR2 SNEGSKA (reference sequence).

Sequenced sample: blood. This TCR was sampled from a woman aged 18-29 years with Graves' hyperthyroidism. The chain carries TRBV20-1 and TRBJ2-7, with no clear D. The CDR3 protein is CSADFFSAKADEQYF. DNA of the CDR3: TGCAGTGCCGACTTCTTTTCGGCCAAAGCAGACGAGCAGTACTTC.